This T cell receptor beta chain was recovered during a study of preoperative IRX-2 immunotherapy in early breast cancer. Specified treatment: preoperative locoregional IRX-2 cytokine immunotherapy. Preoperative locoregional IRX-2 cytokine immunotherapy was tested in the phase Ib source study. Profiling relied on immunoSEQ multiplex PCR, and the TCRdb table lists in-frame clones only, not all of them. This sample has 34,000 or so clones, with about 96% found just once. V lost 2 bases, J lost 3 bases, and 2 bases lay in between. CDR1 is MRHNA, CDR2 SNTAGT, per germline. The CDR3 is 11 amino acids. This sample was taken from a patient treated with IRX-2 immunotherapy. The chain uses TRBV6-4 and TRBJ2-7, with D uncertain. This TCR came from a human donor with breast cancer. The chain's CDR3 is CASSDGYEQYF. The CDR3 nucleotides are TGTGCCAGCAGTGACGGCTACGAGCAGTACTTC.